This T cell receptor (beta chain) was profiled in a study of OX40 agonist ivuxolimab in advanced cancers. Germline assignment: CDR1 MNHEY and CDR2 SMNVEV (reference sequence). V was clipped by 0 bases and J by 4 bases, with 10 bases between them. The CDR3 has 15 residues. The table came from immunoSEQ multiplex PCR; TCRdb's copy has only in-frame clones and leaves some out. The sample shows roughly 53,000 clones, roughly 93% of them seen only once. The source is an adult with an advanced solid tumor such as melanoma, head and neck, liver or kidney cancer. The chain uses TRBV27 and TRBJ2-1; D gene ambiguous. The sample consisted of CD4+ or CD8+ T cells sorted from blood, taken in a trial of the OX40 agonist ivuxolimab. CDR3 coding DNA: TGTGCCAGCAGTTTATCGAGGCCCCTTTACAATGAGCAGTTCTTC. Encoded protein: CASSLSRPLYNEQFF.